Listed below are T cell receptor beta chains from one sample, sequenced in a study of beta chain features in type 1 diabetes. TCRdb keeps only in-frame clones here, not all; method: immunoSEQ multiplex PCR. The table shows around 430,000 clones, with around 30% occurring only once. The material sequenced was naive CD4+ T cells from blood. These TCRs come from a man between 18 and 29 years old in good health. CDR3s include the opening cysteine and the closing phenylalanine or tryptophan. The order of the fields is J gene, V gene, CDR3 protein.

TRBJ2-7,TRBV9,CASSVDAREGYEQYF
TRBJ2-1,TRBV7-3,CASSPGASGSVYEQFF
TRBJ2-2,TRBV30,CAWSRSGTTGELFF
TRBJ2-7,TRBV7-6,CASSLREGNYEQYF
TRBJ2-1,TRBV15,CATSPRIAGVAEQFF
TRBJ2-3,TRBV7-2,CASSLGRPTDTQYF
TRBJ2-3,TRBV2,CASSEQGRTDTQYF
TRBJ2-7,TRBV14,CASSQDLSGGPYEQYF
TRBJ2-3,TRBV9,CASSVEAGEVTQYF
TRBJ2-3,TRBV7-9,CASSSHGGPDTDTQYF
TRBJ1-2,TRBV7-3,CASSLTGRTPGGYTF
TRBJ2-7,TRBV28,CASTGGPYEQYF
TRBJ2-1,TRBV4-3,CASSQVLGQGGVNEQFF
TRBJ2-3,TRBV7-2,CASSLAGSTDTQYF
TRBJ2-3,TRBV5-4,CASSLFGPPDTQYF
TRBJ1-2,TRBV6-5,CASSSVSGYGYTF
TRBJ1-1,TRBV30,CAWMARSNTEAFF
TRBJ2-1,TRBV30,CAWSQGEGREQFF
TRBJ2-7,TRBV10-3,CAISESDYEQYF
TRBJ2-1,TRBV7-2,CASSLGRWAYNEQFF
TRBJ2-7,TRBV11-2,CASSLDGPDYEQYF
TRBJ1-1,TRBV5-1,CASSSSSMNTEAFF
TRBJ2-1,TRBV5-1,CASSFGTGQEQFF
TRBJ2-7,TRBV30,CAAARGLALEQYF
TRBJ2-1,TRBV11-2,CASSSYRDQIFF
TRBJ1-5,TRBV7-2,CASGQGEAQPQHF
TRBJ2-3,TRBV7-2,CASSWRTGTDTQYF
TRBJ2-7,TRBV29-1,CSVGHGTYEQYF
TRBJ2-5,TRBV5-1,CASSRWTGQETQYF
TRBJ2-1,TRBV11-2,CASRRWNEQFF
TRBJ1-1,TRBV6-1,CASSEWGKAIF
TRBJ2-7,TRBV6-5,CASGEQYF